The 26 T cell receptor beta chains below were found in one sample sequenced in a study of shared clonotypes between healthy human individuals. Libraries were prepared by immunoSEQ multiplex PCR; TCRdb keeps only in-frame clonotypes and omits some of them. The table has over a million clones, under 80% seen once. The sample comprised memory CD4+ T cells sorted from blood. Subset here: CD45RA-negative fraction. These receptors originate from a man aged 18-30 years in good health.

This clone was seen a few times. This sequence joins TRBV18 and TRBJ2-2, with D possibly matching TRBD2 (5 bases). The CDR3 covers 13 residues. V was clipped by 4 bases and J by 6 bases, with 9 bases between them. Germline-derived CDR1 and CDR2 are KGHSH and LQKENI. The CDR3 region is CASSRTGAGELFF. The CDR3 DNA reads as TGTGCCAGCTCACGGACCGGGGCCGGGGAGCTGTTTTTT.

The genes are TRBV5-1 and TRBJ1-1; D ambiguous. The CDR3 is 13 residues long. V was trimmed by 5 bases and J by 4 bases, leaving 12 bases between them. CDR1 and CDR2 (germline): SGHRS, YFSETQ. Written as DNA, the CDR3 is TGCGCCAGCAGATATGGGGAGGGCACTGAAGCTTTCTTT. It is translated as CASRYGEGTEAFF.

The chain is built from TRBV10-1 and TRBJ2-5; TRBD1 agrees at 9 bases. CDR3 size: 16 residues. Germline lookup yields CDR1 WNHNN and CDR2 SYGVQD (reference sequence). The junction had 11 bases not matched to a gene; V was cut back by 6 bases and J by 3 bases. The CDR3 is CASSVGTGLGEETQYF. The CDR3 nucleotides read TGCGCCAGCAGCGTCGGGACAGGGCTGGGGGAAGAGACCCAGTACTTC.

This chain links TRBV6-6 with TRBJ1-5; the D is unclear. V was pared by 7 bases and J by 4 bases, with 17 bases between. Per the germline V gene, CDR1 is MNHNY and CDR2 is SVGAGI (reference sequence). The CDR3 sequence is 15 residues long. The CDR3 protein is CASTNSQALNQPQHF. CDR3 sequence (DNA): TGTGCCAGCACCAACTCCCAGGCTCTTAATCAGCCCCAGCATTTT.

The chain links TRBV5-6 to TRBJ2-5; TRBD1 or TRBD2 may be the D gene (5 bases each). The CDR3 has 15 residues. The germline V gene has CDR1 SGHDT and CDR2 YYEEEE. Trimming shortened V by 4 bases and J by 4 bases, and 17 bases separated the two germline ends. As DNA, the CDR3 is TGTGCCAGCAGCCTAACCGGGACCCTGGGAGAGACCCAGTACTTC. This encodes CASSLTGTLGETQYF. Supplemented by reference TRBV5-6 and TRBJ2-5, the full variable domain reads DAGVTQSPTHLIKTRGQQVTLRCSPKSGHDTVSWYQQALGQGPQFIFQYYEEEERQRGNFPDRFSGHQFPNYSSELNVNALLLGDSALYLCASSLTGTLGETQYFGPGTRLLVL.

The chain employs TRBV7-9 and TRBJ2-7; no reliable D call. Trimming cost V 3 bases and J 2 bases, with 11 bases left between them. CDR3 length: 14 amino acids. CDR1 is SEHNR and CDR2 is FQNEAQ in the germline V gene (reference sequence). The CDR3 loop reads CASSFASGPYEQYF. The CDR3 DNA reads TGTGCCAGCAGCTTCGCGTCTGGACCCTACGAGCAGTACTTC.

The gene calls are TRBV10-3 and TRBJ1-4; TRBD1 might be the D (5 bases). Germline V gene data show CDR1 as ENHRY and CDR2 as SYGVKD. The CDR3 runs 14 residues. V was pared by 6 bases and J by 7 bases, with 15 bases between. The CDR3 coding sequence is TGTGCCATCAGGGCCCACGGGGACGGTGAAAAACTGTTTTTT. Translating it yields CAIRAHGDGEKLFF.

In DNA, the CDR3 is TGCGCCAGCAGCCAAGAGGAACGGAGCCGGCCCTCTCTGACGCAGTATTTT. It specifies CASSQEERSRPSLTQYF. The rearrangement links TRBV4-1 to TRBJ2-3; the D is unclear. CDR3 size: 17 residues. The V and J ends lost 0 bases and 9 bases respectively, with 22 bases between them. Germline V gives CDR1 MGHRA, CDR2 YSYEKL.

A single count supports this clone. CDR3 amino acids: CASSKVEGSNYGYTF. Written as DNA, the CDR3 is TGTGCCAGTAGTAAAGTGGAGGGCTCTAACTATGGCTACACCTTC. This chain uses TRBV19 with TRBJ1-2; D unclear. Between the trimmed V and J ends, which lost 4 bases and 0 bases, there was a span of 12 bases. CDR3 size: 15 residues. Germline V gene sequence: CDR1 LNHDA, CDR2 SQIVND (reference sequence).

The V and J genes are TRBV5-6 and TRBJ1-2; maybe TRBD1 (6 bases). The germline V gene encodes CDR1 SGHDT and CDR2 YYEEEE. V was trimmed by 4 bases and J by 8 bases, leaving 15 bases between them. This CDR3 spans 13 amino acids. DNA of the CDR3: TGTGCCAGCAGCGATTTGACCGGGGGCGGCTACACCTTC. Protein product: CASSDLTGGGYTF.

The chain uses TRBV6-4 and TRBJ2-2; 10 nucleotides agree with TRBD2. This CDR3 region has 15 residues. Per germline, CDR1 MRHNA and CDR2 SNTAGT. J gave up 6 bases and V 7 bases, and 8 bases lay outside the gene matches. CDR3 coding DNA: TGTGCCAGCACCAAGAGGACTAGCGGCCCCGGGGAGCTGTTTTTT. Protein product: CASTKRTSGPGELFF.

This chain links TRBV10-3 with TRBJ1-2; tentatively, D is TRBD1 (6 bases). V gave up 4 bases and J gave up 4 bases, with 19 bases separating them. Germline loops: CDR1 ENHRY, CDR2 SYGVKD. The CDR3 is 16 amino acids. As DNA, the CDR3 is TGTGCCATCAGTGGCTATACAGGGATCGTCTCCTATGGCTACACCTTC. Its translation: CAISGYTGIVSYGYTF.

The chain couples TRBV18 to TRBJ1-2; D gene uncertain. From germline, CDR1 is KGHSH and CDR2 LQKENI. This CDR3 has 13 amino acids. Trimming pared 6 bases from V and 3 bases from J, leaving 11 bases between. This chain's CDR3 is CASSPDIDYGYTF. The CDR3 bases are TGTGCCAGCTCCCCTGACATTGACTATGGCTACACCTTC.

V gene TRBV4-1 combines with J gene TRBJ2-5; tentatively, D is TRBD1 or TRBD2 (6 bases each). The CDR3 spans 17 residues. Deletions cut 2 bases from V and 5 bases from J, with 21 bases between. The germline V gene has CDR1 MGHRA and CDR2 YSYEKL. The CDR3 region is CASSQFGGRVSGETQYF. The CDR3 DNA is TGCGCCAGCAGCCAATTCGGGGGCAGGGTTTCAGGGGAGACCCAGTACTTC.

The chain couples TRBV7-2 to TRBJ2-5, with 7 bases identical to TRBD2. This CDR3 spans 15 amino acids. Germline trimming cut 5 bases from V and 2 bases from J; bases unmatched to any gene: 8. From germline, CDR1 is SGHTA and CDR2 FQGNSA. The CDR3 nucleotides are TGTGCCAGCAGCCCTATGGGGCGGGAGCAAGAGACCCAGTACTTC. Its protein product is CASSPMGREQETQYF.

This rearrangement joins TRBV6-1 to TRBJ2-3; D ambiguous. The CDR3 spans 12 residues. The V gene lost 8 bases and the J gene lost 2 bases, with 8 bases spanning the gap. Germline CDR1 and CDR2: MNHNS and SASEGT. CDR3 sequence: CASRPFTDTQYF. DNA of the CDR3: TGTGCCAGCCGGCCCTTCACAGATACGCAGTATTTT.

The chain joins TRBV6-5 to TRBJ2-3; TRBD2 agrees at 10 bases. The CDR3 covers 14 residues. From germline, CDR1 is MNHEY and CDR2 SVGAGI. The junction had 6 bases not matched to a gene; V was cut back by 7 bases and J by 5 bases. Here the CDR3 DNA reads TGTGCCAGCAAAAGAAGCGGGAGGGAAGATACGCAGTATTTT. Its protein is CASKRSGREDTQYF.

A word on this clone: The same CDR3 also results from other DNA sequences found in this sample. This chain's CDR3 is CASSIAGGGTDTQYF. CDR3 DNA: TGTGCCAGTAGTATAGCGGGAGGGGGAACAGATACGCAGTATTTT. This chain joins TRBV19 and TRBJ2-3; TRBD2 matches at 8 bases. Trimming at V came to 1 base and at J to 3 bases, leaving 3 bases not matched to a gene. The CDR3 covers 15 residues. Germline CDR1 and CDR2: LNHDA and SQIVND (reference sequence).

This sequence joins TRBV7-8 and TRBJ2-3; perhaps D is TRBD1 or TRBD2 (6 bases each). CDR3 size: 14 residues. V shed 4 bases and J shed 3 bases, with 11 bases lying between them. The germline V gene encodes CDR1 SGHVS and CDR2 FQNEAQ. CDR3 coding DNA: TGTGCCAGCAGCTCCCCGGGGGCGACAGATACGCAGTATTTT. Translating it yields CASSSPGATDTQYF.

V is TRBV19 and J is TRBJ2-4; 7 bases agree with TRBD1. V dropped 4 bases and J dropped 0; count of bases not matched to a gene: 9. Germline CDR1 and CDR2: LNHDA and SQIVND (reference sequence). CDR3 length: 17 amino acids. CDR3 protein: CASSTKDRRIAKNIQYF. DNA of the CDR3: TGTGCCAGTAGTACAAAGGACAGGAGAATAGCCAAAAACATTCAGTACTTC. The full variable domain, in which reference TRBV19 and TRBJ2-4 provide the parts outside the CDR3, is DGGITQSPKYLFRKEGQNVTLSCEQNLNHDAMYWYRQDPGQGLRLIYYSQIVNDFQKGDIAEGYSVSREKKESFPLTVTSAQKNPTAFYLCASSTKDRRIAKNIQYFGAGTRLSVL.

The chain employs TRBV29-1 and TRBJ1-2; D perhaps matches TRBD1 (6 bases). This CDR3 is built from 14 residues. Germline V gives CDR1 SQVTM, CDR2 ANQGSEA. The V and J ends lost 5 bases and 4 bases respectively, with 17 bases between them. DNA of the CDR3: TGCAGCGTTTTGGGACAAGGAGAACCCTATGGCTACACCTTC. It is translated as CSVLGQGEPYGYTF.

The V call is TRBV9, the J call TRBJ1-2; D remains ambiguous. The CDR3 has 14 residues. V lost 3 bases and J lost 2, with 11 bases in between. Per the germline V gene, CDR1 is SGDLS and CDR2 is YYNGEE. The CDR3 nucleotides read TGTGCCAGCAGCGCCGGAATACACAACTATGGCTACACCTTC. It is translated as CASSAGIHNYGYTF.

The chain employs TRBV2 and TRBJ2-5, with D perhaps TRBD1 (5 bases). Per germline, CDR1 SNHLY and CDR2 FYNNEI. V lost 3 bases and J 5 bases, leaving 13 bases between the germline ends. The CDR3 has 14 residues. In DNA, the CDR3 is TGTGCCAGCAGTGACAGGGATCGCCAGGAGACCCAGTACTTC. Translating gives CASSDRDRQETQYF.

This chain joins TRBV18 and TRBJ2-7, with D possibly TRBD1 on 5 matching bases. Germline CDR1 KGHSH, CDR2 LQKENI. The length of the CDR3 is 15 residues. Trimming left V 1 base short and J 5 bases short, with 15 bases between. The CDR3 reads CASSPQDSLLNEQYF. In DNA form, the CDR3 reads TGTGCCAGCTCACCACAAGACAGCCTCCTTAACGAGCAGTACTTC.

The sample holds many counts of this clone. This chain links TRBV28 with TRBJ2-7, with TRBD2 matching over 9 bases. With 2 bases clipped from V and 3 bases from J, the junction kept 5 bases outside the gene matches. Germline loops: CDR1 MDHEN, CDR2 SYDVKM. The CDR3 totals 15 residues. CDR3 nucleotides: TGTGCCAGCAGTTTAGGGCTAGCGGGGAACTACGAGCAGTACTTC. Amino acid sequence: CASSLGLAGNYEQYF.

This clone was seen a handful of times. J is TRBJ2-2 and V is TRBV9; 7 bases are shared with TRBD2. CDR1 is SGDLS and CDR2 is YYNGEE in the germline V gene. The trim removed 0 bases at V and 1 base at J, leaving 3 bases unmatched. There are 16 residues in the CDR3. The CDR3 loop reads CASSVGAGVNTGELFF. The CDR3 coding sequence is TGTGCCAGCAGCGTAGGGGCGGGAGTGAACACCGGGGAGCTGTTTTTT.